The 23 T cell receptor beta chains listed next were all sequenced from one sample in a study of CD8 T cells in Susac syndrome. cDNA came from about 0.46 to 1 ug RNA primed by random hexamers. MiXCR, applied by TCRdb to the immunoSEQ multiplex PCR reads, yields one record per CDR3 protein. The repertoire consists of roughly 120,000 distinct CDR3 sequences, with about 94% occurring once and the leading ten covering around 0.087%. The material sequenced was CD4+ T cells from PBMCs. The receptors were gathered from a human donor in good health.

The chain has TRBV7-8 and TRBJ1-3; 10 bases map to TRBD1. The junction had 9 bases not matched to a gene; V was cut back by 2 bases and J by 2 bases. Germline loops: CDR1 SGHVS, CDR2 FQNEAQ. CDR3 length: 18 residues. CDR3 DNA: TGTGCCAGCAGCTTAAGGCGGGGGGGGACAGGGGCTGGAAACACCATATATTTT. Translated, it gives CASSLRRGGTGAGNTIYF.

This chain joins TRBV7-2 and TRBJ2-5; perhaps D is TRBD1 or TRBD2 (5 bases each). There are 13 residues in the CDR3. Germline lookup yields CDR1 SGHTA and CDR2 FQGNSA. Trimming took 3 bases from V and 5 from J, leaving 10 bases between them. The CDR3 coding sequence is TGTGCCAGCAGCTTGGGGGAAACGGAGACCCAGTACTTC. Translating gives CASSLGETETQYF. The complete variable domain, with remaining parts taken from reference TRBV7-2 and TRBJ2-5, reads GAGVSQSPSNKVTEKGKDVELRCDPISGHTALYWYRQSLGQGLEFLIYFQGNSAPDKSGLPSDRFSAERTGGSVSTLTIQRTQQEDSAVYLCASSLGETETQYFGPGTRLLVL.

The chain has TRBV18 and TRBJ1-4; D not resolved. CDR3 length equals 18 residues. Trimming took off 3 bases at V and 1 base at J, with 18 bases between the two ends. Germline assignment: CDR1 KGHSH and CDR2 LQKENI. The CDR3 DNA follows: TGTGCCAGCTCACCGAGACCGAACCTGCTTGGAACTAATGAAAAACTGTTTTTT. Translation: CASSPRPNLLGTNEKLFF.

This clonotype was counted once. The chain joins TRBV29-1 to TRBJ2-5; 14 bases match TRBD2. After removal of 6 bases from V and 5 bases from J, the junction contained 8 bases not matched to a gene. Per germline, CDR1 SQVTM and CDR2 ANQGSEA. The CDR3 consists of 15 residues. In DNA form, the CDR3 reads TGCAGCGTCGCCGGACTAGCGGGAGGTGAGGAGACCCAGTACTTC. Translating it yields CSVAGLAGGEETQYF.

The V call is TRBV19, the J call TRBJ2-6; D unclear. The length of the CDR3 is 14 residues. Between the trimmed V and J ends, which lost 3 bases and 1 base, there was a span of 4 bases. Germline V gives CDR1 LNHDA, CDR2 SQIVND (reference sequence). This chain's CDR3 is CASSMPSGANVLTF. The CDR3 DNA is TGTGCCAGTAGTATGCCGTCTGGGGCCAACGTCCTGACTTTC.

The genes are TRBV5-1 and TRBJ1-5; perhaps TRBD1 as D (5 bases). V lost 1 base and J lost 5, with 7 bases in between. The CDR3 has 13 residues. Germline V gene sequence: CDR1 SGHRS, CDR2 YFSETQ. The CDR3 nucleotides are TGCGCCAGCAGCTTGCTGACAGATCAGCCCCAGCATTTT. Translated, it gives CASSLLTDQPQHF.

This clonotype was picked up a small number of times. The V gene is TRBV7-9, the J gene TRBJ2-7, with 7 bases matching TRBD2. Germline CDR1 and CDR2: SEHNR and FQNEAQ (reference sequence). This CDR3 has 11 residues. V was clipped by 6 bases and J by 7 bases; unmatched bases: 3. This CDR3 is CASSRGGEQYF. The CDR3 coding sequence is TGTGCCAGCAGTCGCGGGGGTGAGCAGTACTTC. Complete variable domain (other parts from reference TRBV7-9 and TRBJ2-7): DTGVSQNPRHKITKRGQNVTFRCDPISEHNRLYWYRQTLGQGPEFLTYFQNEAQLEKSRLLSDRFSAERPKGSFSTLEIQRTEQGDSAMYLCASSRGGEQYFGPGTRLTVT.

This rearrangement joins TRBV20-1 to TRBJ2-3; D remains unclear. The CDR3 totals 10 residues. Germline-derived CDR1 and CDR2 are DFQATT and SNEGSKA (reference sequence). Trimming stripped 7 bases from V and 6 bases from J, with 8 bases between. CDR3 nucleotide sequence: TGCAGTGGGCGCGGCGATACGCAGTATTTT. It codes for CSGRGDTQYF.

The chain's CDR3 is CASSQAGQAGELFF. Written as DNA, the CDR3 is TGTGCCAGCAGCCAGGCCGGACAGGCCGGGGAGCTGTTTTTT. The V gene is TRBV3-1, the J gene TRBJ2-2; 7 bases are shared with TRBD1. V was pared by 3 bases and J by 6 bases, with 4 bases of the junction left unmatched. The CDR3 sequence is 14 residues long. CDR1 is LGHDT and CDR2 is YNNKEL in the germline V gene (reference sequence). The variable domain in full, completed from reference TRBV3-1 and TRBJ2-2, reads DTAVSQTPKYLVTQMGNDKSIKCEQNLGHDTMYWYKQDSKKFLKIMFSYNNKELIINETVPNRFSPKSPDKAHLNLHINSLELGDSAVYFCASSQAGQAGELFFGEGSRLTVL.

The chain links TRBV7-2 to TRBJ2-5, with 9 bases fitting TRBD2. The V and J ends lost 4 bases and 5 bases, in that order; junction bases with no gene match: 8. The germline V gene has CDR1 SGHTA and CDR2 FQGNSA. The CDR3 is 15 residues long. Written as DNA, the CDR3 is TGTGCCAGCAGCTGGGGACTAGCTCCGGCGGAGACCCAGTACTTC. Translating it yields CASSWGLAPAETQYF.

The rearrangement links TRBV13 to TRBJ2-3; D is tentatively TRBD1 or TRBD2 (5 bases each). The germline CDR1 and CDR2 sequences are PRHDT and FYEKMQ (reference sequence). The CDR3 contains 16 residues. V was clipped by 3 bases and J by 4 bases, with 17 bases between them. DNA for the CDR3: TGTGCCAGCAGCTTCTCCGGGACGAAAAACGCAGATACGCAGTATTTT. Its translation is CASSFSGTKNADTQYF.

The chain couples TRBV18 to TRBJ1-4; D uncertain. Between the trimmed V and J ends, which lost 6 bases and 8 bases, there was a span of 13 bases. The CDR3 sequence is 13 residues long. CDR1 and CDR2 from the germline V gene are KGHSH and LQKENI. Written as DNA, the CDR3 is TGTGCCAGCTCGGGCAGAAACGACGAAAAACTGTTTTTT. Residues: CASSGRNDEKLFF. The entire variable domain, with the rest obtained from reference TRBV18 and TRBJ1-4, is as follows: NAGVMQNPRHLVRRRGQEARLRCSPMKGHSHVYWYRQLPEEGLKFMVYLQKENIIDESGMPKERFSAEFPKEGPSILRIQQVVRGDSAAYFCASSGRNDEKLFFGSGTQLSVL.

The chain employs TRBV6-1 and TRBJ1-2, with TRBD1 identical over 10 bases. The CDR3 runs to 15 residues. CDR1 and CDR2 from the germline V gene are MNHNS and SASEGT. Trimming removed 7 bases from V and 3 bases from J; junction bases left unmatched: 8. The chain's CDR3 is CASTDRGRIDYGYTF. The CDR3 DNA reads as TGTGCCAGCACAGACAGGGGGCGTATCGACTATGGCTACACCTTC.

The CDR3 protein is CASSDKGAGNTIYF. The CDR3 coding sequence is TGTGCCAGCAGCGATAAGGGGGCTGGAAACACCATATATTTT. The chain uses TRBV9 and TRBJ1-3; TRBD1 might be the D (6 bases). This CDR3 has 14 residues. Germline values: CDR1 SGDLS, CDR2 YYNGEE. The V end was cut by 3 bases, the J end by 2 bases, with 9 bases between. Based on the CDR3 plus reference TRBV9 and TRBJ1-3, the full variable domain is DSGVTQTPKHLITATGQRVTLRCSPRSGDLSVYWYQQSLDQGLQFLIQYYNGEERAKGNILERFSAQQFPDLHSELNLSSLELGDSALYFCASSDKGAGNTIYFGEGSWLTVV.

V and J are TRBV7-9 and TRBJ2-5, with D hard to call. The CDR3 is 12 residues long. Trimming took off 6 bases at V and 5 bases at J, with 10 bases between the two ends. Per the germline V gene, CDR1 is SEHNR and CDR2 is FQNEAQ (reference sequence). The CDR3 spells CASSPLAETQYF. The CDR3 nucleotides read TGTGCCAGCAGTCCACTGGCCGAGACCCAGTACTTC.

This sequence joins TRBV29-1 and TRBJ1-1, with D unresolved. The CDR3 consists of 12 residues. V shed 1 base and J shed 0 bases, with 3 bases lying between them. Germline V lookup: CDR1 SQVTM, CDR2 ANQGSEA. CDR3 nucleotides: TGCAGCGTTGAAGTTGTGAACACTGAAGCTTTCTTT. Amino acids: CSVEVVNTEAFF.

The chain links TRBV4-3 to TRBJ1-2, with a possible D match to TRBD1 (5 bases). The CDR3 is made up of 13 amino acids. The V gene lost 0 bases and the J gene lost 13 bases, with 15 bases spanning the gap. Germline-derived CDR1 and CDR2 are LGHNA and YSLEER. CDR3 region: CASSQDSRTISTF. The CDR3 DNA reads as TGCGCCAGCAGCCAAGATAGTAGGACAATCAGCACCTTC.

This clonotype has only one observation. The gene calls are TRBV18 and TRBJ1-1; D call uncertain. Per germline, CDR1 KGHSH and CDR2 LQKENI. The V and J ends lost 5 bases and 5 bases respectively, with 18 bases between them. This CDR3 contains 15 residues. In DNA, the CDR3 is TGTGCCAGCTCATCACGAACGGGTGTAGGGACTGAAGCTTTCTTT. Translating gives CASSSRTGVGTEAFF.

The chain couples TRBV5-1 to TRBJ2-7, with 7 nucleotides matching TRBD1. The V gene end was trimmed by 4 bases and the J gene end by 5 bases; junction bases not matched to a gene: 15. The CDR3 is made up of 16 amino acids. Per the germline V gene, CDR1 is SGHRS and CDR2 is YFSETQ. Here the CDR3 DNA reads TGCGCCAGCAGCCGTAGATCGTGGGGACAGCCCGACGAGCAGTACTTC. It encodes CASSRRSWGQPDEQYF.

V usage is TRBV25-1 and J usage is TRBJ2-1; the D gene is possibly TRBD1 (5 bases). Trimming left V 5 bases short and J 4 bases short, with 9 bases between. This CDR3 spans 13 amino acids. The germline gives CDR1 MGHDK, CDR2 SYGVNS. The CDR3 DNA is TGTGCCAGCAGTCCTCGACAGTACAATGAGCAGTTCTTC. Protein: CASSPRQYNEQFF.

The rearrangement links TRBV5-1 to TRBJ2-3; D is unclear. Germline CDR1 and CDR2: SGHRS and YFSETQ. CDR3 length equals 15 residues. V was trimmed by 0 bases and J by 2 bases, leaving 10 bases between them. The CDR3 sequence is CASSLVGVYTDTQYF. CDR3 bases: TGCGCCAGCAGCTTGGTTGGGGTCTACACAGATACGCAGTATTTT.

The chain combines TRBV29-1 with TRBJ2-7, with 12 bases identical to TRBD1. V shed 6 bases, J shed 2 bases, and the junction held 2 bases outside the gene matches. CDR3 length equals 13 residues. The germline V gene has CDR1 SQVTM and CDR2 ANQGSEA. The CDR3 DNA reads as TGCAGCGTCGGGACAGGGGGCACCTACGAGCAGTACTTC. It encodes CSVGTGGTYEQYF.

The rearrangement uses TRBV20-1 and TRBJ2-7; D is perhaps TRBD1 or TRBD2 (5 bases each). The germline V and J ends were trimmed by 4 bases and 7 bases, with 20 bases remaining between them. Germline CDR1 and CDR2: DFQATT and SNEGSKA (reference sequence). The CDR3 is 14 amino acids. The CDR3 reads CSAISGTDVSEQYF. The DNA for the CDR3 is TGCAGTGCTATCTCCGGGACCGACGTTTCGGAGCAGTACTTC.